These 26 T cell receptor beta chains were all obtained from the same sample, sequenced in a study of radiotherapy plus CTLA-4 blockade in lung cancer. Libraries were prepared by immunoSEQ multiplex PCR; TCRdb keeps only in-frame clonotypes and omits some of them. The sample consists of approximately 75,000 clones, around 82% of them appearing once. Sequenced here: peripheral blood, sampled from a patient treated with radiotherapy plus ipilimumab. These receptors originate from a human donor with non-small cell lung cancer who had a complete response to radiotherapy plus ipilimumab.

The rearrangement joins TRBV28 to TRBJ2-5; D is perhaps TRBD1 (5 bases). Germline V gene lookup returns CDR1 MDHEN and CDR2 SYDVKM. Deletions cut 4 bases from V and 5 bases from J, with 17 bases between. The CDR3 has 15 amino acids. CDR3 region: CASSSPAVAGETQYF. DNA of the CDR3: TGTGCCAGCAGTTCCCCCGCGGTAGCAGGGGAGACCCAGTACTTC. The full variable domain, with the rest looked up from reference TRBV28 and TRBJ2-5, is DVKVTQSSRYLVKRTGEKVFLECVQDMDHENMFWYRQDPGLGLRLIYFSYDVKMKEKGDIPEGYSVSREKKERFSLILESASTNQTSMYLCASSSPAVAGETQYFGPGTRLLVL.

The chain carries TRBV9 and TRBJ2-7; 10 bases agree with TRBD1. CDR3 length equals 16 residues. V was clipped by 3 bases and J by 5 bases; unmatched bases: 11. The germline gives CDR1 SGDLS, CDR2 YYNGEE. The CDR3 DNA sequence: TGTGCCAGCAGCGCAGACTCTGGGACAGGGGACCACGAGCAGTACTTC. It yields the protein CASSADSGTGDHEQYF.

The chain employs TRBV6-6 and TRBJ2-1; the D gene could be TRBD1 or TRBD2 (5 bases each). Trimming left V 6 bases short and J 5 bases short, with 14 bases between. The CDR3 runs to 14 residues. Germline V gives CDR1 MNHNY, CDR2 SVGAGI (reference sequence). CDR3 nucleotides: TGTGCCAGCAGCCCGAGGGGAAGCAACAATGAGCAGTTCTTC. Translation: CASSPRGSNNEQFF.

The chain uses TRBV11-2 and TRBJ1-2, with 8 bases matching TRBD1. Germline values: CDR1 SGHAT, CDR2 FQNNGV. The CDR3 totals 16 residues. Trimming at V came to 1 base and at J to 4 bases, leaving 8 bases not matched to a gene. CDR3: CASSLVMTGDLYGYTF. The CDR3 bases are TGTGCCAGCAGCTTAGTTATGACAGGGGATCTCTATGGCTACACCTTC. The complete variable domain, with remaining parts taken from reference TRBV11-2 and TRBJ1-2, reads EAGVAQSPRYKIIEKRQSVAFWCNPISGHATLYWYQQILGQGPKLLIQFQNNGVVDDSQLPKDRFSAERLKGVDSTLKIQPAKLEDSAVYLCASSLVMTGDLYGYTFGSGTRLTVV.

This chain links TRBV7-2 with TRBJ2-3, with 10 bases that match TRBD2. The V gene end was trimmed by 5 bases and the J gene end by 5 bases; junction bases not matched to a gene: 13. Germline CDR1 reads SGHTA; CDR2 reads FQGNSA. This CDR3 is built from 17 residues. In DNA, the CDR3 is TGTGCCAGCAGCCGCCAATTAACTAGCGGGGCGGGAGATACGCAGTATTTT. Its translation is CASSRQLTSGAGDTQYF.

This chain uses TRBV7-8 with TRBJ2-1, with 7 nucleotides matching TRBD2. The CDR3 runs 16 residues. The ends lost 3 bases at V and 1 base at J; junction bases unmatched: 6. CDR1 is SGHVS and CDR2 is FQNEAQ in the germline V gene. In nucleotides, the CDR3 is TGTGCCAGCAGCTTGAGGGGTAGCGGGTCCTACAATGAGCAGTTCTTC. It specifies CASSLRGSGSYNEQFF.

The chain links TRBV19 to TRBJ1-1; D gene ambiguous. V was pared by 7 bases and J by 2 bases, with 14 bases between. The CDR3 totals 14 residues. Germline V gene lookup returns CDR1 LNHDA and CDR2 SQIVND (reference sequence). CDR3 loop: CASIAYRENTEAFF. CDR3 DNA sequence: TGTGCCAGTATCGCTTATAGGGAAAACACTGAAGCTTTCTTT.

The chain recombines TRBV12-5 with TRBJ2-1; D call uncertain. In germline, CDR1 is LGHNT, CDR2 FRNRAP. This CDR3 has 16 residues. Between the trimmed V and J ends, which lost 0 bases and 2 bases, there was a span of 11 bases. The CDR3 spells CASGLVRSSTYNEQFF. CDR3 in DNA: TGTGCTAGTGGTTTGGTACGGAGTTCTACCTACAATGAGCAGTTCTTC.

The chain is built from TRBV7-9 and TRBJ1-1; no firm D call. The CDR3 length is 13 residues. Trimming cost V 3 bases and J 8 bases, with 13 bases left between them. CDR1 and CDR2 (germline): SEHNR, FQNEAQ (reference sequence). CDR3 in DNA: TGTGCCAGCAGCTTTGGTGGTAGGGAAGAAGCTTTCTTT. This codes for CASSFGGREEAFF.

The chain combines TRBV11-3 with TRBJ2-2; D remains ambiguous. This CDR3 region has 13 residues. Germline V CDR1 and CDR2: SGHNT, YENEEA. V was cut by 1 base and J by 3 bases, with 3 bases left in between. CDR3 DNA sequence: TGTGCCAGCAGCTTAGTCGACACCGGGGAGCTGTTTTTT. Residues: CASSLVDTGELFF.

The chain carries TRBV7-8 and TRBJ1-1; D is uncertain. Germline-derived CDR1 and CDR2 are SGHVS and FQNEAQ. This CDR3 spans 13 amino acids. V gave up 3 bases and J gave up 1 base, with 6 bases separating them. The CDR3 region is CASSFEANTEAFF. The CDR3 nucleotides are TGTGCCAGCAGCTTCGAAGCGAACACTGAAGCTTTCTTT.

The rearrangement links TRBV19 to TRBJ2-2; 8 bases agree with TRBD2. Germline CDR1 LNHDA, CDR2 SQIVND (reference sequence). V lost 3 bases to trimming and J lost 3 bases; unmatched junction nucleotides: 12. This CDR3 comprises 18 residues. This chain's CDR3 is CASSIGSGSFVDTGELFF. The CDR3 DNA reads as TGTGCCAGTAGTATTGGGAGCGGGAGTTTTGTCGACACCGGGGAGCTGTTTTTT.

The gene calls are TRBV11-2 and TRBJ2-5; TRBD1 might be the D (6 bases). CDR1 is SGHAT, CDR2 FQNNGV, per germline. CDR3 size: 16 residues. Trimming took off 5 bases at V and 7 bases at J, with 23 bases between the two ends. In DNA, the CDR3 is TGTGCCAGCAGCCCACCGGGGACAATCTGGGCCGGGACCCAGTACTTC. Its protein is CASSPPGTIWAGTQYF.

The genes are TRBV7-2 and TRBJ1-3; D ambiguous. Germline-derived CDR1 and CDR2 are SGHTA and FQGNSA. This CDR3 is built from 14 residues. The germline V and J ends were trimmed by 2 bases and 4 bases, with 9 bases remaining between them. The CDR3 nucleotides read TGTGCCAGCAGCTTAAGACTTCCAGGAAACACCATATATTTT. It is translated as CASSLRLPGNTIYF.

This chain connects TRBV6-5 to TRBJ1-1; D may be TRBD1 (5 bases). V lost 6 bases, J lost 4 bases, and 9 bases lay in between. The CDR3 extends over 12 amino acids. Germline assignment: CDR1 MNHEY and CDR2 SVGAGI. The CDR3 nucleotides read TGTGCCAGCAGCAGAGGGGTCACTGAAGCTTTCTTT. Its protein product is CASSRGVTEAFF.

In the case of this clone: Other DNA sequences in this sample translate to the same CDR3. The chain carries TRBV5-1 and TRBJ2-6, with TRBD2 as a possible D gene (7 bases). The CDR3 is 16 amino acids. V lost 3 bases and J lost 4, with 14 bases in between. CDR1 is SGHRS, CDR2 YFSETQ, per germline. CDR3 protein: CASSSTGGQGANVLTF. The CDR3 nucleotides are TGCGCCAGCAGCTCGACCGGGGGGCAGGGGGCCAACGTCCTGACTTTC.

In this sample, this clone turned up once. Here the CDR3 DNA reads TGTGCCAGCTCACCACCGGCTAGCGGGGGGGTCGATGAGCAGTTCTTC. Translated, it gives CASSPPASGGVDEQFF. The chain joins TRBV18 to TRBJ2-1, with TRBD2 identical over 12 bases. The CDR3 is 16 residues long. The germline CDR1 and CDR2 sequences are KGHSH and LQKENI. The V segment lost 0 bases and the J segment 8 bases; nucleotides outside the gene matches: 5.

This clone has more than one count but fewer than ten. The V call is TRBV28, the J call TRBJ2-1; D is possibly TRBD2 (6 bases). Trimming shortened V by 6 bases and J by 6 bases, and 21 bases separated the two germline ends. The CDR3 is 16 residues long. Germline lookup yields CDR1 MDHEN and CDR2 SYDVKM. The CDR3, as DNA: TGTGCCAGCAGCCGGGCCGAGGCGGGGAGTCGCAATGAGCAGTTCTTC. Its translation is CASSRAEAGSRNEQFF.

V usage is TRBV7-8 and J usage is TRBJ2-7; the D gene is possibly TRBD2 (6 bases). V was cut by 6 bases and J by 0 bases, with 12 bases left in between. Germline V gene data show CDR1 as SGHVS and CDR2 as FQNEAQ. CDR3 length: 14 amino acids. The CDR3 DNA sequence: TGTGCCAGCAGTCTCGGGGGTACCTCCTACGAGCAGTACTTC. Translating gives CASSLGGTSYEQYF.

The chain carries TRBV23-1 and TRBJ1-1, with D possibly matching TRBD1 (6 bases). TRBV23-1 is given ORF status, its function remaining uncertain. The length of the CDR3 is 17 residues. Trimming removed 3 bases at V and 3 bases at J, with 20 bases between. The CDR3 DNA follows: TGCGCCAGCAGTCATCCCGCCCAGACAGGCCGGTACACTGAAGCTTTCTTT. Translated, it gives CASSHPAQTGRYTEAFF.

The rearrangement links TRBV7-2 to TRBJ2-2; unclear D gene. Trimming left V 2 bases short and J 4 bases short, with 8 bases between. From germline, CDR1 is SGHTA and CDR2 FQGNSA. The CDR3 consists of 14 residues. The DNA of the CDR3 is TGTGCCAGCAGCTTAATTCCGTTCACCGGGGAGCTGTTTTTT. The encoded protein is CASSLIPFTGELFF.

In this sample, this clone turned up once. The rearrangement uses TRBV27 and TRBJ1-2; 7 bases map to TRBD1. V gave up 6 bases and J gave up 4 bases; unmatched junction bases: 11. Per the germline V gene, CDR1 is MNHEY and CDR2 is SMNVEV (reference sequence). This CDR3 is 15 amino acids long. The CDR3 protein is CASSSYMGQTYGYTF. The CDR3 bases are TGTGCCAGCAGCTCGTACATGGGACAGACCTATGGCTACACCTTC.

The chain has TRBV5-1 and TRBJ2-5; D is perhaps TRBD2 (6 bases). V was pared by 0 bases and J by 4 bases, with 10 bases between. The germline V gene has CDR1 SGHRS and CDR2 YFSETQ. The length of the CDR3 is 14 residues. CDR3 bases: TGCGCCAGCAGCTTGGCGGGAGAGGGAGAGACCCAGTACTTC. Its translation: CASSLAGEGETQYF.

The gene calls are TRBV7-9 and TRBJ1-4, with a weak D call TRBD1 (6 bases). This CDR3 has 14 residues. The V and J ends lost 2 bases and 4 bases respectively, with 8 bases between them. Germline V gives CDR1 SEHNR, CDR2 FQNEAQ (reference sequence). As DNA, the CDR3 is TGTGCCAGCAGCTTACCAGGGGTTAATGAAAAACTGTTTTTT. Its protein is CASSLPGVNEKLFF.

The chain recombines TRBV30 with TRBJ1-5; 10 bases match TRBD1. This CDR3 is 14 amino acids long. The V gene end was trimmed by 2 bases and the J gene end by 4 bases; junction bases not matched to a gene: 2. Germline V CDR1 and CDR2: GTSNPN, SVGIG (reference sequence). The CDR3 is CAWSRDRGNQPQHF. The CDR3 coding sequence is TGTGCCTGGAGTCGGGACAGGGGTAATCAGCCCCAGCATTTT.

The J gene is TRBJ1-4, the V gene TRBV11-3; 9 bases match TRBD1. V lost 10 bases, J lost 6 bases, and 6 bases stayed unmatched. Looked up from germline, CDR1 is SGHNT and CDR2 is YENEEA. This CDR3 is 13 amino acids long. DNA of the CDR3: TGTGCCATTTCGGACAGGGGTGATGAAAAACTGTTTTTT. This encodes CAISDRGDEKLFF.